This T cell receptor (beta chain) was recorded in a study of T cells after yellow fever vaccination. As for the study in general: SMART-Seq v4 Ultra Low Input served to prepare low-cell-number fractions. General study findings and limits: CD4 and CD8 compartments shared a small share of clonotypes, likely from convergent recombination. The booster response re-showed most primary clones: 96% CD4, 88% CD8.

The CDR3 spans 19 residues. This clonotype was found a few times. Antigen unknown. Production of TCR cDNA was by 5'RACE template switching, which also added a universal primer site and UMIs. TCRdb fed the 5' RACE reads into MiXCR, producing one record per CDR3 protein. The sample lists just over 300,000 distinct CDR3 sequences; around 3.6% were seen once. The specimen was PBMCs, collected on the day of the yellow fever booster vaccination. The clonotype comes from a man aged 18 to 29 who received the YFV17D yellow fever vaccine. The chain is built from TRBV21-1 and TRBJ2-1; the tabulated D call, TRBD1, remains unverified against the DNA. TRBV21-1 is a documented pseudogene. CDR3 in amino acids: CASSTRTGGVQSSYNEQFF. CDR3 in DNA: TGTGCCAGCAGCACCCGGACAGGGGGCGTCCAGAGCTCCTACAATGAGCAGTTCTTC.